This T cell receptor (beta chain) emerged from a study of blood T cell repertoires in COVID-19. Study overall: The United States, Italy and Spain supplied acute and convalescent COVID-19 samples. The cDNA or gDNA used as material had been derived from T cells, B-cell-depleted T cells, or PBMCs.

This clone was seen a handful of times. Original handling: Scientists estimated how many nucleated cells there were by amplifying reference gene primers. TCRdb's table, derived via immunoSEQ multiplex PCR, lists solely in-frame clones and lacks some. V and J calls plus clone size are reproduced from that table; the DNA served to infer D and trimming. The sample has some 120,000 clones, 90% seen once. Trimming cost V 4 bases and J 0 bases, with 7 bases left between them. There are 14 residues in the CDR3. Germline CDR1 SNHLY, CDR2 FYNNEI. Material for sequencing was peripheral blood. V and J are TRBV2 and TRBJ1-3; D remains unclear. This TCR came from a human donor with active COVID-19. The donor label of this sample is uncertain. The CDR3 DNA reads as TGTGCCAGCAGTGTGGTGAGCTCTGGAAACACCATATATTTT. Translation gives CASSVVSSGNTIYF.